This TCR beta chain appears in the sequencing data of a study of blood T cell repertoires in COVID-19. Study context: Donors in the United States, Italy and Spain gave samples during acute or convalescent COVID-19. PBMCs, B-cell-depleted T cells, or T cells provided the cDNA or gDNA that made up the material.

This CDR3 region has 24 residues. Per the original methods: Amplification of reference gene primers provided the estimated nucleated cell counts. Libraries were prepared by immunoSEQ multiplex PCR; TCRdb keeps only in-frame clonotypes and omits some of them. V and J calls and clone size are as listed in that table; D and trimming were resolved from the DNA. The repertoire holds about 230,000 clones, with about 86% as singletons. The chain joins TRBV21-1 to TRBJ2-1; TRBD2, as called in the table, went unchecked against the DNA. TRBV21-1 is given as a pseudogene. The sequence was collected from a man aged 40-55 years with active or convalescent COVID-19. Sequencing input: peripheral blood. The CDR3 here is CASSKLAIRVRELASLICYNEQFF. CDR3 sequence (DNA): TGTGCCAGCAGCAAATTAGCCATTAGGGTCCGGGAGCTAGCGAGTTTAATATGTTACAATGAGCAGTTCTTC.